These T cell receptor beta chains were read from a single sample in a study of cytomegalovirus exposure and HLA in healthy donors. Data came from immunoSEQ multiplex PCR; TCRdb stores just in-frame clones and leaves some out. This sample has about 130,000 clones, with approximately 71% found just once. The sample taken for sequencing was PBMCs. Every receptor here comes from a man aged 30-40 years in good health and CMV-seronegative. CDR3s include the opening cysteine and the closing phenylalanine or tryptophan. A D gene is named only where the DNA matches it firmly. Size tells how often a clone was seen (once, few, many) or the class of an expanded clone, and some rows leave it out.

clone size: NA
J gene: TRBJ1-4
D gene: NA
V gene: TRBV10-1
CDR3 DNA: TGCGCCAGCCCCACCGGGGGGCGCATTGAAAAACTGTTTTTT
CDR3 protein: CASPTGGRIEKLFF

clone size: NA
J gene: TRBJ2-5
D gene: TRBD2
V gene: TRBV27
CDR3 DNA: TGTGCCAGCAGCCGCACCCCCCCCGGGCTAGCGGGAGGGCAAGAGACCCAGTACTTC
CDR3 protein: CASSRTPPGLAGGQETQYF

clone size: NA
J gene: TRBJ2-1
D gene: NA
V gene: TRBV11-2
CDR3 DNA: TGTGCCAGCAGCTTCCCGGTGCTAGCCACGGGCAATGAGCAGTTCTTC
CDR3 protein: CASSFPVLATGNEQFF

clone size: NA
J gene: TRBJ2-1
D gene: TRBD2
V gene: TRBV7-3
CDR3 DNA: TGTGCCAGCAGCGCCCAGGCTAGCGGGACCTATGAGCAGTTCTTC
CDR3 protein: CASSAQASGTYEQFF

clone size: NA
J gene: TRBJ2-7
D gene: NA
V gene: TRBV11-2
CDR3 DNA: TGTGCCAGCAGCGTAGGACAGATTGCCTACGAGCAGTACTTC
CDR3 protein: CASSVGQIAYEQYF

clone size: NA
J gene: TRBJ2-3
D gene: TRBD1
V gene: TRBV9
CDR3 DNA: TGTGCCAGCAGCGTAGTAGGGACAGGGACCGATACGCAGTATTTT
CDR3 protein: CASSVVGTGTDTQYF

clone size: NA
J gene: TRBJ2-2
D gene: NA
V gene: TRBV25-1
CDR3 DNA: TGTGCCAGCAGTGAAGGGTGGGGAGGAACAGGGGAGCTGTTTTTT
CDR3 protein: CASSEGWGGTGELFF

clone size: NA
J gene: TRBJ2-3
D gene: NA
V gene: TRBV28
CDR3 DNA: TGTGCCAGCTTCGGGAACACAGATACGCAGTATTTT
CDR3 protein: CASFGNTDTQYF

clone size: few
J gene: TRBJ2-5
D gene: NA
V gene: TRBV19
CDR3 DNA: TGTGCCAGTAGTCCCAACCCAAGGGGACACCTCCAAGAGACCCAGTACTTC
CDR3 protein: CASSPNPRGHLQETQYF

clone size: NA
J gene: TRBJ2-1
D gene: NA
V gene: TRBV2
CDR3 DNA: TGTGCCACAAAGCTGGATAGCGGATACAATGAGCAGTTCTTC
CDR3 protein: CATKLDSGYNEQFF

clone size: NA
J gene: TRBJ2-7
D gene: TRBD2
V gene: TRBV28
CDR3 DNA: TGTGCCAGCAGTTTTTTTTCTCGTGGACTAGCGGGAGCATCCGACGTGTACGAGCAGTACTTC
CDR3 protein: CASSFFSRGLAGASDVYEQYF

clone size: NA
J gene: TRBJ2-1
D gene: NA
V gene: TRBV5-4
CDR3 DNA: TGTGCCAGCAGCTTGGGACTGTACAATGAGCAGTTCTTC
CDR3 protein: CASSLGLYNEQFF

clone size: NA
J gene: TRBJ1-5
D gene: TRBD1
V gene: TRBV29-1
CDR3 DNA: TGCAGCGTTGCTGACAGGGACCCCAATCAGCCCCAGCATTTT
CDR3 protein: CSVADRDPNQPQHF

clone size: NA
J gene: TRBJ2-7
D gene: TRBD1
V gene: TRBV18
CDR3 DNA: TGTGCCAGCTCACCACAGGGGGCAGGTGAGCAGTACTTC
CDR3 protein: CASSPQGAGEQYF

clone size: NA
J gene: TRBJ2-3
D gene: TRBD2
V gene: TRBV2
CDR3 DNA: TGTGCCAGCAGTGTTGCTAGCGGAGCGGCAGATACGCAGTATTTT
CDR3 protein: CASSVASGAADTQYF